The subject of this entry is one TCR beta chain. The sample belongs to a study of blood T cell repertoires in COVID-19. About the study: In each case, the material was cDNA or gDNA derived from T cells, B-cell-depleted T cells, or PBMCs.

Germline CDR1 SGHNT, CDR2 YYREEE (reference sequence). V lost 4 bases and J lost 1; bases outside the gene matches: 13. This CDR3 has 17 residues. Clones were read by immunoSEQ multiplex PCR, and TCRdb kept only the in-frame ones, dropping some. The profile shows 130,000 or so clones, approximately 80% of them singletons. This study enrolled people aged roughly 18 to 89 from about two dozen US geographic areas. Sequences were obtained from PBMCs or T cells enriched from blood (not recorded which). This rearrangement joins TRBV5-4 to TRBJ1-1; TRBD1 matches 7 bases. The sequence was collected from a man in his fifties who had recovered from COVID-19. CDR3 protein: CASSLRSGQVPNTEAFF. The CDR3 DNA reads as TGTGCCAGCAGCCTTCGGTCCGGACAGGTGCCGAACACTGAAGCTTTCTTT.